Sequencing of this T cell receptor beta chain was carried out in a study of shared clonotypes between healthy human individuals. General observations from the study: Sequencing of the sorted subsets was shown by rarefaction to be incomplete despite large depth. Having only a few donors restricted how much genetic and exposure-history diversity was captured. Non-shared clonotypes were found to have lower generation probabilities than the clonotypes that were shared by all four of the sorted-subset donors.

Sequencing was performed with immunoSEQ multiplex PCR; in TCRdb, only in-frame clones are kept and a portion is missing. The table has 2,100,000 or so clones, approximately 95% seen once. V lost 2 bases, J lost 3 bases, and 13 bases lay in between. The CDR3 has 15 residues. CDR1 is SEHNR, CDR2 FQNEAQ, per germline (reference sequence). As for this clone: Its antigen is unidentified.

This TCR was sampled from a man aged 18 to 29 in good health. The source material was naive CD4+ T cells sorted from blood. Noted subset: CD45RA+ positively selected. This chain uses TRBV7-9 with TRBJ1-1; tentative D call: TRBD1 (5 bases). CDR3 nucleotide sequence: TGTGCCAGCAGCTTAAGGTCCAGGGCGGACACTGAAGCTTTCTTT. Amino acid sequence: CASSLRSRADTEAFF.